This T cell receptor (beta chain) emerged from a study of shared clonotypes between healthy human individuals. Sequenced by immunoSEQ multiplex PCR; TCRdb stores in-frame clones only, minus some. The table has 2 million to 2.5 million clones, 93% seen once; the top ten hold 0.3% to 0.4%. V shed 3 bases and J 3 bases; nucleotides not matched to a gene: 2. This CDR3 is built from 15 residues. CDR1 is KGHSH, CDR2 LQKENI, per germline. The J gene is TRBJ2-5, the V gene TRBV18; 12 positions match TRBD2. This TCR derives from a man younger than 30 in good health. Some clones in this sample may be carry-over from other donors' samples. The material sequenced was naive CD4+ T cells from PBMCs. The subset denotes: CD45RA+ positively selected. CDR3 sequence: CASSPRTSGKETQYF. DNA of the CDR3: TGTGCCAGCTCACCCCGGACTAGCGGGAAAGAGACCCAGTACTTC.